A single sample is the source of the 10 T cell receptor beta chains below, sequenced in a study of blood T cells in healthy people across ages (dated by TCRdb to between 2014 and 2017). Library preparation was by 5' RACE. This sample was sequenced with an Illumina HiSeq 2500. A second 7 to 11 cycle PCR used a sample-barcoded 5' primer and a J-beta primer mix. The raw public reads went through TCRdb reprocessing: fastp at Q25, MiXCR clone calling, in-frame beta chains kept. A single entry per CDR3 protein holds the most common genes and DNA from its merged rows. The sample profile shows roughly 1,500,000 distinct CDR3 sequences; about 31% of them were found once. Roughly 12% of the sample rests with the top ten. The sample was blood. Receptors originate from a woman in her twenties or thirties in good health.

The rearrangement uses TRBV18 and TRBJ2-1; D is unresolved. Trimming stripped 2 bases from V and 4 bases from J, with 6 bases between. CDR1 KGHSH and CDR2 LQKENI come from the germline V gene. CDR3 length: 13 residues. The CDR3 sequence is CASSPGKYNEQFF. The DNA of the CDR3 is TGTGCCAGCTCACCAGGGAAATACAATGAGCAGTTCTTC.

The chain recombines TRBV4-2 with TRBJ1-1, with a possible D match to TRBD1 (6 bases). Germline CDR1 reads LGHNA; CDR2 reads YNFKEQ. CDR3 length equals 16 residues. V was cut by 0 bases and J by 0 bases, with 11 bases left in between. The CDR3 here is CASSQDMTGLNTEAFF. CDR3 nucleotide sequence: TGTGCCAGCAGCCAAGATATGACAGGTTTGAACACTGAAGCTTTCTTT.

The sample holds a few counts of this clonotype. The chain combines TRBV7-9 with TRBJ1-2; D may be TRBD1 (5 bases). The CDR3 loop spans 13 amino acids. Deletions cut 5 bases from V and 6 bases from J, with 13 bases between. Germline-derived CDR1 and CDR2 are SEHNR and FQNEAQ (reference sequence). The CDR3 bases are TGTGCCAGCAGCCAAGGGGAGACGGATGGCTACACCTTC. It codes for CASSQGETDGYTF.

This chain links TRBV29-1 with TRBJ1-2; D is perhaps TRBD1 (5 bases). Trimming took 5 bases from V and 13 from J, leaving 23 bases between them. Germline loops: CDR1 SQVTM, CDR2 ANQGSEA. The CDR3 is 13 residues long. For the CDR3, the DNA is TGCAGCGTTTCCTCAGAGTACGGGGGACGACCCACCTTC. Translated: CSVSSEYGGRPTF.

This clonotype was recorded at least ten times. The chain carries TRBV7-6 and TRBJ2-1; 15 bases line up with TRBD2. The V gene's germline CDR1 is SGHVS and CDR2 FNYEAQ. With 0 bases clipped from V and 7 bases from J, the junction kept 1 base outside the gene matches. This CDR3 has 16 residues. The CDR3 DNA is TGTGCCAGCAGCTTAGCGGGGACTAGCGGGGGGAATGAGCAGTTCTTC. Translated, it gives CASSLAGTSGGNEQFF.

The V call is TRBV12-3 or TRBV12-4, the J call TRBJ2-7; D remains unclear. V was cut by 6 bases and J by 5 bases, with 14 bases left in between. The CDR3 contains 13 residues. CDR3 sequence: CASSTASWHEQYF. The CDR3 DNA reads as TGTGCCAGCAGCACTGCCTCTTGGCACGAGCAGTACTTC.

There are a few counts of this clonotype. The chain uses TRBV14 and TRBJ2-5, with D possibly TRBD2 on 5 matching bases. V lost 0 bases and J 4 bases, leaving 9 bases between the germline ends. Germline V lookup: CDR1 SGHDN, CDR2 FVKESK. This CDR3 region has 14 residues. CDR3 sequence: CASSQDLRAETQYF. In nucleotides, the CDR3 is TGTGCCAGCAGCCAAGATTTGCGGGCAGAGACCCAGTACTTC.

This chain uses TRBV6-5 with TRBJ2-7; TRBD1 is a possible D gene (5 bases). The ends were cut back, 6 bases at V and 3 bases at J, with 9 bases in the middle. This CDR3 has 12 amino acids. Looked up from germline, CDR1 is MNHEY and CDR2 is SVGAGI. CDR3 nucleotides: TGTGCCAGCAGGTCACAGGACTACGAGCAGTACTTC. Translation gives CASRSQDYEQYF.

This clonotype has more than one count but fewer than ten. The chain has TRBV7-3 and TRBJ1-2; 7 bases are shared with TRBD1. Germline trimming cut 0 bases from V and 5 bases from J; bases unmatched to any gene: 6. This CDR3 is built from 15 residues. CDR1 SGHTA and CDR2 FQGTGA come from the germline V gene. The CDR3 is CASSLTGQATYGYTF. The CDR3 region has the DNA TGTGCCAGCAGCTTAACTGGACAGGCCACTTATGGCTACACCTTC.

The V and J genes are TRBV5-1 and TRBJ2-1; the D gene could be TRBD1 or TRBD2 (5 bases each). Germline CDR1 SGHRS, CDR2 YFSETQ. CDR3 length: 15 residues. The V end was cut by 3 bases, the J end by 3 bases, with 13 bases between. Here the CDR3 DNA reads TGCGCCAGCAGCTCATTCGGGACGAACTACAATGAGCAGTTCTTC. Amino acid sequence: CASSSFGTNYNEQFF. Drawing the rest from reference TRBV5-1 and TRBJ2-1, the complete variable domain is KAGVTQTPRYLIKTRGQQVTLSCSPISGHRSVSWYQQTPGQGLQFLFEYFSETQRNKGNFPGRFSGRQFSNSRSEMNVSTLELGDSALYLCASSSFGTNYNEQFFGPGTRLTVL.